A selection of T cell receptor beta chains follows, all from one sample in a study of CD8+CD57+ T cells in acquired aplastic anemia. TCRdb independently ran MiXCR on the reads; one entry per CDR3 protein. The sample has over 150,000 distinct CDR3 sequences, 48% seen once. The sequencing sample was made of sorted CD4+, CD8+, or CD8+CD57+ T cells (not recorded which) from PBMCs. The origin of the receptors is a human donor with aplastic anemia. Both conserved end residues are part of each CDR3. The D gene is left open where the match is weak. Expanded clones are given a class, and other clones once, few, many or no size at all.

>TRBJ2-2|TRBD2|TRBV24-1|.|17
CATSDLQRGLNTGELFF
TGTGCCACCAGTGATTTGCAGCGGGGCCTAAACACCGGGGAGCTGTTTTTT
>TRBJ1-1|TRBD1|TRBV5-4|.|18
CASSLVSGGGTMNTEAFF
TGTGCCAGCAGCTTGGTTTCAGGGGGTGGCACCATGAACACTGAAGCTTTCTTT
>TRBJ1-5|TRBD1|TRBV2|.|16
CASSGDRAGGNQPQHF
TGTGCCAGCAGCGGAGACAGGGCGGGAGGCAATCAGCCCCAGCATTTT
>TRBJ2-2|.|TRBV11-3|.|15
CASSQQLLGTGELFF
TGTGCCAGCAGCCAACAGCTCCTGGGGACCGGGGAGCTGTTTTTT
>TRBJ2-5|TRBD1|TRBV6-1|many|16
CASSEGLDRHQETQYF
TGTGCCAGCAGTGAAGGATTGGACAGGCATCAAGAGACCCAGTACTTC
>TRBJ1-1|.|TRBV7-2|.|14
CASSSQWRMAEAFF
TGTGCCAGCAGCTCACAATGGAGGATGGCTGAAGCTTTCTTT
>TRBJ2-7|.|TRBV15|few|14
CATSRDSRGYEQYF
TGTGCCACCAGCAGAGATTCCAGGGGCTACGAGCAGTACTTC
>TRBJ2-7|TRBD2|TRBV29-1|.|14
CSVPISGVGGEQYF
TGCAGCGTGCCTATTAGCGGGGTTGGTGGCGAGCAGTACTTC
>TRBJ1-6|.|TRBV29-1|few|13
CSVRAASNSPLHF
TGCAGCGTCCGGGCGGCTTCGAATTCACCCCTCCACTTT
>TRBJ2-5|TRBD2|TRBV7-3|many|17
CASRPPILAGKKETQYF
TGTGCCAGCAGACCTCCTATTTTAGCGGGGAAAAAAGAGACCCAGTACTTC
>TRBJ2-3|.|TRBV5-4|.|15
CASSFFPQSTDTQYF
TGTGCCAGCAGCTTTTTCCCCCAAAGCACAGATACGCAGTATTTT
>TRBJ2-7|.|TRBV15|.|11
CATSNSYEQYF
TGTGCCACCAGCAACTCCTACGAGCAGTACTTC
>TRBJ2-3|TRBD2|TRBV19|.|15
CASSMTSGGADTQYF
TGTGCCAGTAGTATGACTAGCGGGGGGGCTGATACGCAGTATTTT
>TRBJ2-3|.|TRBV5-1|many|16
CASSLGGKSRTDTQYF
TGCGCCAGCAGCTTGGGTGGGAAATCGCGCACAGATACGCAGTATTTT
>TRBJ2-2|.|TRBV19|.|14
CASSLGRRTGELFF
TGTGCCAGTAGTTTAGGGAGAAGAACCGGGGAGCTGTTTTTT
>TRBJ2-7|.|TRBV2|.|11
CASTGSYEQYF
TGTGCCAGCACGGGGTCCTACGAGCAGTACTTC
>TRBJ1-2|.|TRBV7-8|many|15
CASSLRQDYRYGYTF
TGTGCCAGCAGCTTGAGGCAGGACTACCGCTATGGCTACACCTTC
>TRBJ1-6|TRBD1|TRBV2|.|15
CASSEGWTGDSPLHF
TGTGCCAGCAGTGAAGGATGGACAGGGGATTCACCCCTCCACTTT
>TRBJ2-7|.|TRBV20-1|.|15
CSARDGGRGAYEQYF
TGCAGTGCTAGAGATGGGGGCAGAGGGGCCTACGAGCAGTACTTC
>TRBJ1-1|.|TRBV29-1|many|13
CSAIRGRNTEAFF
TGCAGTGCGATTCGAGGCAGGAACACTGAAGCTTTCTTT
>TRBJ2-3|TRBD2|TRBV7-8|.|13
CASSGGGSDTQYF
TGTGCCAGCAGCGGCGGGGGATCAGATACGCAGTATTTT
>TRBJ2-3|.|TRBV27|few|16
CASSSLSLAGSDTQYF
TGTGCCAGCAGTTCACTTTCACTAGCTGGGTCAGATACGCAGTATTTT
>TRBJ2-7|.|TRBV5-1|many|15
CASSLGGQGIGEQYF
TGCGCCAGCAGCTTGGGTGGGCAGGGGATCGGCGAGCAGTACTTC
>TRBJ2-2|.|TRBV19|many|15
CASMQGFASTGELFF
TGTGCCAGTATGCAGGGGTTCGCGAGCACCGGGGAGCTGTTTTTT
>TRBJ2-5|TRBD1|TRBV19|.|16
CASSIAGTGGRETQYF
TGTGCCAGTAGTATTGCCGGGACAGGGGGCCGAGAGACCCAGTACTTC
>TRBJ2-5|.|TRBV7-2|.|14
CASSLTPTQETQYF
TGTGCCAGCAGCTTAACCCCCACCCAAGAGACCCAGTACTTC
>TRBJ2-7|TRBD2|TRBV10-3|few|16
CAISETGTSGAYEQYF
TGTGCCATCAGTGAGACGGGGACTAGCGGGGCCTACGAGCAGTACTTC
>TRBJ1-4|.|TRBV7-9|.|15
CASSNYGTKDEKLFF
TGTGCCAGCAGCAACTACGGGACTAAGGATGAAAAACTGTTTTTT
>TRBJ2-2|TRBD1|TRBV2|.|15
CASSETGGADGELFF
TGTGCCAGCAGTGAGACAGGGGGGGCCGACGGGGAGCTGTTTTTT
>TRBJ1-1|.|TRBV12-3/TRBV12-4|.|15
CASSLWWGRDTEAFF
TGTGCCAGCAGTTTATGGTGGGGAAGAGACACTGAAGCTTTCTTT
>TRBJ1-4|.|TRBV11-2|.|16
CASSLKAGRPNEKLFF
TGTGCCAGCAGCTTGAAAGCTGGACGGCCTAATGAAAAACTGTTTTTT
>TRBJ2-3|TRBD2|TRBV4-2|many|18
CASSQDYSGASSTDTQYF
TGTGCCAGCAGCCAAGACTATAGCGGGGCCTCTAGCACAGATACGCAGTATTTT
>TRBJ2-3|TRBD2|TRBV5-1|many|15
CASSPNRLATDTQYF
TGCGCCAGCAGCCCTAATCGACTAGCCACAGATACGCAGTATTTT
>TRBJ2-3|.|TRBV10-2|.|12
CASSPRGDTQYF
TGCGCCAGCAGCCCCCGGGGAGATACGCAGTATTTT
>TRBJ1-6|.|TRBV7-3|.|14
CASSPRTRGSPLHF
TGTGCCAGCAGCCCCCGGACCCGAGGATCACCCCTCCACTTT
>TRBJ2-1|TRBD1|TRBV19|many|15
CASTQPGQGYNEQFF
TGTGCCAGTACCCAGCCCGGACAGGGATACAATGAGCAGTTCTTC
>TRBJ1-2|.|TRBV10-3|.|12
CAISESKNGYTF
TGTGCCATCAGTGAGTCGAAAAATGGCTACACCTTC
>TRBJ2-7|.|TRBV7-9|.|13
CASSHPSVKEQYF
TGTGCCAGCAGCCATCCTAGCGTGAAAGAGCAGTACTTC
>TRBJ1-1|.|TRBV19|many|16
CASTFPGARGNTEAFF
TGTGCCAGTACATTCCCGGGGGCTAGAGGGAACACTGAAGCTTTCTTT
>TRBJ1-2|.|TRBV9|.|15
CASSAEVRSNYGYTF
TGTGCCAGCAGCGCGGAGGTCAGGAGTAACTATGGCTACACCTTC
>TRBJ2-5|.|TRBV2|many|11
CASRQGETQYF
TGTGCCAGCAGACAAGGAGAGACCCAGTACTTC
>TRBJ2-2|.|TRBV29-1|.|14
CSVQRDSYTGELFF
TGCAGCGTTCAAAGGGACTCTTACACCGGGGAGCTGTTTTTT
>TRBJ2-7|.|TRBV2|.|11
CASSYSREQYF
TGTGCCAGCAGCTATAGTCGCGAGCAGTACTTC
>TRBJ2-7|.|TRBV7-2|many|15
CASSLSPDSAYEQYF
TGTGCCAGCAGCTTATCGCCGGACAGCGCCTACGAGCAGTACTTC
>TRBJ2-5|.|TRBV20-1|.|13
CSARWQGGGTQYF
TGCAGTGCTAGATGGCAGGGAGGGGGGACCCAGTACTTC
>TRBJ1-2|TRBD1|TRBV25-1|.|15
CASSEKGTANYGYTF
TGTGCCAGCAGTGAAAAGGGGACAGCTAACTATGGCTACACCTTC
>TRBJ2-7|.|TRBV19|.|15
CASTVGTSAIYEQYF
TGTGCCAGTACCGTAGGGACTTCCGCTATCTACGAGCAGTACTTC
>TRBJ1-1|TRBD1|TRBV10-3|.|17
CATSRAKTGAYNTEAFF
TGTGCCACATCCAGGGCTAAGACAGGGGCCTATAACACTGAAGCTTTCTTT
>TRBJ2-7|TRBD1|TRBV10-2|.|16
CASSEDGQGGSYEQYF
TGCGCCAGCAGTGAGGATGGACAGGGCGGCTCCTACGAGCAGTACTTC
>TRBJ1-5|.|TRBV2|.|11
CASSEWRQWVF
TGTGCCAGCAGTGAGTGGAGACAGTGGGTATTT
>TRBJ2-6|.|TRBV7-3|many|16
CASSLPRVLGANVLTF
TGTGCCAGCAGCTTACCCCGTGTCCTGGGGGCCAACGTCCTGACTTTC
>TRBJ1-2|TRBD1|TRBV2|.|13
CASRDRGTYGYTF
TGTGCCAGCAGGGACAGGGGGACCTATGGCTACACCTTC
>TRBJ1-5|.|TRBV28|few|14
CASSIQGPNQPQHF
TGTGCCAGCAGCATTCAGGGACCCAATCAGCCCCAGCATTTT
>TRBJ2-7|TRBD1|TRBV20-1|.|15
CSARTPDRGTGELYF
TGCAGTGCTAGAACTCCCGACAGGGGTACCGGGGAGCTGTACTTC
>TRBJ2-5|.|TRBV19|.|15
CASSPRTHDKETQYF
TGTGCCAGTAGTCCCCGGACCCATGACAAGGAGACCCAGTACTTC
>TRBJ1-3|TRBD1|TRBV9|many|15
CASSSLDRVEDTIYF
TGTGCCAGCAGCTCCTTAGACAGGGTCGAGGACACCATATATTTT
>TRBJ1-2|.|TRBV6-1|.|13
CAGSELGGYGNTF
TGTGCCGGCAGTGAACTAGGCGGCTATGGCAACACCTTC